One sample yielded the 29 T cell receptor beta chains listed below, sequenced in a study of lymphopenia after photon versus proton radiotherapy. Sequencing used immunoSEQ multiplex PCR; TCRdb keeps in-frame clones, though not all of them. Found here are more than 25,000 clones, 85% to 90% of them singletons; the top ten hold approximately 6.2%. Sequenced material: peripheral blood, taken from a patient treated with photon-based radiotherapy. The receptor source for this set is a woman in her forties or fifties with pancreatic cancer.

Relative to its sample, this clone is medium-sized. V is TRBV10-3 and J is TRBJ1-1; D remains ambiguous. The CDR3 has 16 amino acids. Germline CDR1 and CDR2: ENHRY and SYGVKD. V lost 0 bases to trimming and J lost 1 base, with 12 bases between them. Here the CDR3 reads CAISESRDRPNTEAFF. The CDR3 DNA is TGTGCCATCAGTGAGTCGAGGGATAGACCGAACACTGAAGCTTTCTTT.

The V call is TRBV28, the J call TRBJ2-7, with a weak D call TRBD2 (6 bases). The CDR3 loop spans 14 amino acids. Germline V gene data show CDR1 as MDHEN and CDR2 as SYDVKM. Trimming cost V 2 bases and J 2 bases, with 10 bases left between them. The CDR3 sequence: CASSLGGSPYEQYF. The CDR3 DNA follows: TGTGCCAGCAGTTTAGGGGGGAGCCCCTACGAGCAGTACTTC.

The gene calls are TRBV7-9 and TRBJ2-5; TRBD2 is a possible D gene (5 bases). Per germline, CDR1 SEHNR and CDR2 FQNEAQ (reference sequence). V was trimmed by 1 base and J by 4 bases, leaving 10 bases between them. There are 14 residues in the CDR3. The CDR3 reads CASSLGASSETQYF. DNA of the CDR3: TGTGCCAGCAGCTTAGGCGCTAGCTCAGAGACCCAGTACTTC.

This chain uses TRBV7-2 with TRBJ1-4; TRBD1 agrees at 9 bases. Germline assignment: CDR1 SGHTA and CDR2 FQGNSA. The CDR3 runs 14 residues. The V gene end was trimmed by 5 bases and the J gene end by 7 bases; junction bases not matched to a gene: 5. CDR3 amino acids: CASSIDRGAEKLFF. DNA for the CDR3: TGTGCCAGCAGCATTGACAGGGGGGCTGAAAAACTGTTTTTT.

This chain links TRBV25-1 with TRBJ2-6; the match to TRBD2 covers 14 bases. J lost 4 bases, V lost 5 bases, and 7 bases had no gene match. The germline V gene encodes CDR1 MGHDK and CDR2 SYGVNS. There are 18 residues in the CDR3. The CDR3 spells CASSFGLAGGPGANVLTF. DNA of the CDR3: TGTGCCAGCAGTTTTGGACTAGCGGGAGGTCCCGGGGCCAACGTCCTGACTTTC.

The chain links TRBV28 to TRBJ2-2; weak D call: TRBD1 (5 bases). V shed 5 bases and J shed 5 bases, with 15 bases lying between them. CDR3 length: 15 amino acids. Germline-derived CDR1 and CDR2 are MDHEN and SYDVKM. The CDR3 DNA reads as TGTGCCAGCAGTCTCAGGACACGAGCAACCGGGGAGCTGTTTTTT. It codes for CASSLRTRATGELFF. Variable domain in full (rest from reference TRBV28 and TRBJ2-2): DVKVTQSSRYLVKRTGEKVFLECVQDMDHENMFWYRQDPGLGLRLIYFSYDVKMKEKGDIPEGYSVSREKKERFSLILESASTNQTSMYLCASSLRTRATGELFFGEGSRLTVL.

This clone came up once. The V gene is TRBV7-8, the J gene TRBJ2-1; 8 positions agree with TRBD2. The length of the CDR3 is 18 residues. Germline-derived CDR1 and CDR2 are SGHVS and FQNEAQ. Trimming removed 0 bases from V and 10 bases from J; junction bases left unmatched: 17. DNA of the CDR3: TGTGCCAGCAGCTTAGCGGTATCCCGGGAGGGCCGCCCCCGGGAGCAGTTCTTC. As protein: CASSLAVSREGRPREQFF.

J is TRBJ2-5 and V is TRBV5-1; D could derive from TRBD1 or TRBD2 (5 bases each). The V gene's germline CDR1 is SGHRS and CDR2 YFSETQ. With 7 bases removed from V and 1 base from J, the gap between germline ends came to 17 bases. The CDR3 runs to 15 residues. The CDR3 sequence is CASGERGSVQETQYF. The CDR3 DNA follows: TGCGCCAGCGGTGAGAGGGGCTCGGTCCAAGAGACCCAGTACTTC.

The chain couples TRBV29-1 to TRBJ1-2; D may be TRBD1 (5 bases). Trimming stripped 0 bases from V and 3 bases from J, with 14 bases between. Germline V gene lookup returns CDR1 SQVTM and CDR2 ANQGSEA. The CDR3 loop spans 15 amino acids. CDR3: CSVEDWEGSYYGYTF. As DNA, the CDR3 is TGCAGCGTTGAAGATTGGGAGGGGAGCTACTATGGCTACACCTTC.

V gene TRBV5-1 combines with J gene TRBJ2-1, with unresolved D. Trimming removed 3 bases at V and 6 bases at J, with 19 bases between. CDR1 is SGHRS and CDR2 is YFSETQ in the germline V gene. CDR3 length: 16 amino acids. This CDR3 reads CASSSNSGSPTNEQFF. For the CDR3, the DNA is TGCGCCAGCAGCTCAAATTCCGGATCCCCCACCAATGAGCAGTTCTTC.

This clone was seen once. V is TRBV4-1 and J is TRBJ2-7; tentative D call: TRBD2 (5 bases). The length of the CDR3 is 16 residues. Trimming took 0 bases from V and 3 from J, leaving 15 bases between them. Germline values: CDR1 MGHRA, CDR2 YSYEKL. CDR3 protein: CASSQERTPTIYEQYF. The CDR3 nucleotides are TGCGCCAGCAGCCAAGAGAGGACTCCCACGATCTACGAGCAGTACTTC.

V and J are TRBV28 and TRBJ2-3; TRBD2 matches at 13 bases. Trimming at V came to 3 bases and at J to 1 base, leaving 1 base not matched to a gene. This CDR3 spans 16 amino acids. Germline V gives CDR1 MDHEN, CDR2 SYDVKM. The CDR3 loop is CASSLGLAGRTDTQYF. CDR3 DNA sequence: TGTGCCAGCAGTTTGGGACTAGCGGGACGCACAGATACGCAGTATTTT.

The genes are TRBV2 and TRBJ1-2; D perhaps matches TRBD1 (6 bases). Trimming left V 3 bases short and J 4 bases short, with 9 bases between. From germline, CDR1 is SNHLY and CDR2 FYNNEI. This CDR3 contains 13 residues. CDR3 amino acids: CASSEGGGYGYTF. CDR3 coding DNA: TGTGCCAGCAGTGAGGGGGGCGGCTATGGCTACACCTTC.

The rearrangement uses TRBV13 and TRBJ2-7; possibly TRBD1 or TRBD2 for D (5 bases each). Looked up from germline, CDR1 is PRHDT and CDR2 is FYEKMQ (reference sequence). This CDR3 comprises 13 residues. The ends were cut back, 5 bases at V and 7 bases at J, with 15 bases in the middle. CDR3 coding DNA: TGTGCCAGCAGCCCCTCGGGGACCGTGGAGCAGTACTTC. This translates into CASSPSGTVEQYF.

DNA for the CDR3: TGCGCCAGCAGCCCCCACGGGACAGGGGCAGATACGCAGTATTTT. Its translation is CASSPHGTGADTQYF. The rearrangement uses TRBV4-1 and TRBJ2-3; TRBD1 agrees at 10 bases. Trimming at V came to 4 bases and at J to 4 bases, leaving 5 bases not matched to a gene. Germline values: CDR1 MGHRA, CDR2 YSYEKL. This CDR3 is 15 amino acids long.

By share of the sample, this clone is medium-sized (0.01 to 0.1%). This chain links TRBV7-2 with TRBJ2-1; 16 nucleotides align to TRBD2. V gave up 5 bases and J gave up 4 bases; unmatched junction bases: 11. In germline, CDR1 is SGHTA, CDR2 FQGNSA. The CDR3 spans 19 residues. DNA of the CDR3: TGTGCCAGCAGCATCCTGGGACTAGCGGGAGGGCGGCTTTACAATGAGCAGTTCTTC. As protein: CASSILGLAGGRLYNEQFF.

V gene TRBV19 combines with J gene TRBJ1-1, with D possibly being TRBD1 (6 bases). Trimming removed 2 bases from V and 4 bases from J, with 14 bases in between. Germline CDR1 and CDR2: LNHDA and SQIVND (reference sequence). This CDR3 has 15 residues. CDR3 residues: CASSIMGASTTEAFF. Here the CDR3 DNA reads TGTGCCAGTAGTATAATGGGGGCGTCGACCACTGAAGCTTTCTTT. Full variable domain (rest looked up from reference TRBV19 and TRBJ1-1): DGGITQSPKYLFRKEGQNVTLSCEQNLNHDAMYWYRQDPGQGLRLIYYSQIVNDFQKGDIAEGYSVSREKKESFPLTVTSAQKNPTAFYLCASSIMGASTTEAFFGQGTRLTVV.

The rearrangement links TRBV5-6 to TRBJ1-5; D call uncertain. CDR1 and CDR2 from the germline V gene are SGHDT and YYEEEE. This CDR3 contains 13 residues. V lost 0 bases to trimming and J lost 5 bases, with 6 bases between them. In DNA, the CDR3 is TGTGCCAGCAGCTTGGCAATCGATCAGCCCCAGCATTTT. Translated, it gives CASSLAIDQPQHF.

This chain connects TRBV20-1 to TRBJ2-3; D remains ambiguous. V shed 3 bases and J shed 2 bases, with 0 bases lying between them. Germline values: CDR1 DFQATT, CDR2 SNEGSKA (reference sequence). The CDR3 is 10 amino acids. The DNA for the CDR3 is TGCAGTGCTAGCACAGATACGCAGTATTTT. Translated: CSASTDTQYF.

The CDR3 spells CASSQVLAGDYEQYF. As DNA, the CDR3 is TGCGCCAGCAGCCAAGTACTAGCGGGTGACTACGAGCAGTACTTC. The chain has TRBV4-1 and TRBJ2-7, with TRBD2 matching 9 bases. Germline V gene sequence: CDR1 MGHRA, CDR2 YSYEKL. This CDR3 has 15 amino acids. V trimming: 1 base; J trimming: 3 bases; junction bases outside the gene matches: 4.

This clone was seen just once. The CDR3 loop reads CASSRTSGRTYEQYF. For the CDR3, the DNA is TGTGCCAGCAGTCGGACTAGCGGGAGAACCTACGAGCAGTACTTC. The chain carries TRBV27 and TRBJ2-7; 13 nucleotides align to TRBD2. This CDR3 is built from 15 residues. The germline V gene encodes CDR1 MNHEY and CDR2 SMNVEV (reference sequence). V lost 5 bases to trimming and J lost 2 bases; unmatched junction nucleotides: 3.

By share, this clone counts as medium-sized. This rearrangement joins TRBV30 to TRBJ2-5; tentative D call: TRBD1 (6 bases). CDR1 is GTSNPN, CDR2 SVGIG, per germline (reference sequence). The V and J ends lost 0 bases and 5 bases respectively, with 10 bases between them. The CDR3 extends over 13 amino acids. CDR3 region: CAWSVHDRETQYF. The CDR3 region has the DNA TGTGCCTGGAGTGTCCACGACAGGGAGACCCAGTACTTC.

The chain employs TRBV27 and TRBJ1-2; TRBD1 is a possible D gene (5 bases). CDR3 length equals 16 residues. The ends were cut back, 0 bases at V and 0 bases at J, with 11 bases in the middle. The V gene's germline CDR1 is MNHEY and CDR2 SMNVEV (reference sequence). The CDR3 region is CASSLSGLGANYGYTF. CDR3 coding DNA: TGTGCCAGCAGTTTATCGGGGCTTGGAGCTAACTATGGCTACACCTTC.

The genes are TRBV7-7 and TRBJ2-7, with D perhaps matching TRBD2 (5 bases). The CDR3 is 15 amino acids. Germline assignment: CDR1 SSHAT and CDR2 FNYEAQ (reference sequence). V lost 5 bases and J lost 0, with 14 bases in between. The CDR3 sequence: CASSPEVGNSYEQYF. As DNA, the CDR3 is TGTGCCAGCAGCCCGGAGGTGGGGAACTCCTACGAGCAGTACTTC.

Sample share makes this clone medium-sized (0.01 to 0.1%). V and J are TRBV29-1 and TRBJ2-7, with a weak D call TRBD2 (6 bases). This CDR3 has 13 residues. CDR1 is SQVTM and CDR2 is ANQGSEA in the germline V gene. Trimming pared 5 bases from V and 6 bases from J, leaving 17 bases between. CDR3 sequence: CSVSRAGRGEQYF. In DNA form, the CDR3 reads TGCAGCGTTTCACGGGCGGGGCGCGGCGAGCAGTACTTC.

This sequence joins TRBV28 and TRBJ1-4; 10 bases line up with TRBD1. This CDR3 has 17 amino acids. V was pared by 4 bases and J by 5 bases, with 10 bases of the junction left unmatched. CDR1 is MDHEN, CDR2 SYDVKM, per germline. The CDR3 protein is CASSSTGQGINNEKLFF. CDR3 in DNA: TGTGCCAGCAGTTCCACGGGACAGGGGATAAACAATGAAAAACTGTTTTTT.

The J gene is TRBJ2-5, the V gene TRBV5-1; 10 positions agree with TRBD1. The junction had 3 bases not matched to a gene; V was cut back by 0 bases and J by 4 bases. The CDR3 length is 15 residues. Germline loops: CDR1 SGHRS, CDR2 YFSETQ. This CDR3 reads CASSLDRDRGETQYF. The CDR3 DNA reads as TGCGCCAGCAGCTTGGATCGGGACAGGGGAGAGACCCAGTACTTC.

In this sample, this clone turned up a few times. The CDR3 bases are TGTGCCAGCAGCTCCCCCTTGGGACCCAGCTCCTACAATGAGCAGTTCTTC. This sequence encodes CASSSPLGPSSYNEQFF. This chain joins TRBV7-8 and TRBJ2-1; the D gene could be TRBD1 or TRBD2 (5 bases each). Germline CDR1 and CDR2: SGHVS and FQNEAQ. Trimming took 4 bases from V and 0 from J, leaving 16 bases between them. This CDR3 has 17 amino acids.

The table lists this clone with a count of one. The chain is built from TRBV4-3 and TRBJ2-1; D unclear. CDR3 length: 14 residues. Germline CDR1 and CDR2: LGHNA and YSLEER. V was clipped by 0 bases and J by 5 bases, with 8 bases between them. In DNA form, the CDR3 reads TGCGCCAGCAGCCAAGATTCTAAAGACAATGAGCAGTTCTTC. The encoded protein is CASSQDSKDNEQFF.